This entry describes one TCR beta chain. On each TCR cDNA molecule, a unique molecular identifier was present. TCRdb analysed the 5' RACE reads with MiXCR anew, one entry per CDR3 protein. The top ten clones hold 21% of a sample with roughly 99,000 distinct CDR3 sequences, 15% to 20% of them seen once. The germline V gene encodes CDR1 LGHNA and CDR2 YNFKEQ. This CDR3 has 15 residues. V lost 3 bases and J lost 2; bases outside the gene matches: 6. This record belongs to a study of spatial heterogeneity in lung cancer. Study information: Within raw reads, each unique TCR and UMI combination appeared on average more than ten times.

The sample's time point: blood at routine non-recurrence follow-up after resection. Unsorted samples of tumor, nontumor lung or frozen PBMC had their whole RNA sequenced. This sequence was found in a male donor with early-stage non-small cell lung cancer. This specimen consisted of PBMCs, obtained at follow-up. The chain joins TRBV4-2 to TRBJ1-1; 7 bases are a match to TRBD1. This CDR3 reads CASSHYGTDNTEAFF. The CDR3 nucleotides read TGTGCCAGCAGCCACTACGGGACAGATAACACTGAAGCTTTCTTT.